A single sample is the source of the 8 T cell receptor beta chains below, sequenced in a study of T cells in Graves' hyperthyroidism and ophthalmopathy. TCR beta CDR3 regions were amplified from RNA transcripts. Primed by the HTBI set, a first-round RT-PCR was run on the TCR CDR3. TCRdb re-derived calls from the multiplex PCR reads in MiXCR, one entry per CDR3 protein. The sample carries hundreds of thousands of distinct CDR3 sequences, about 14% recorded once. Sequencing input: blood. These receptors were taken from a woman aged 35 to 49 with Graves' ophthalmopathy.

The chain carries TRBV28 and TRBJ1-2; maybe TRBD1 (6 bases). Trimming pared 3 bases from V and 2 bases from J, leaving 13 bases between. The germline V gene encodes CDR1 MDHEN and CDR2 SYDVKM. This CDR3 has 15 residues. The CDR3 DNA is TGTGCCAGCAGTTTTACTGTCGGACAGAACTATGGCTACACCTTC. Protein sequence: CASSFTVGQNYGYTF.

This clonotype was observed many times. The rearrangement joins TRBV6-5 to TRBJ1-5; D unclear. The CDR3 has 14 amino acids. Germline V gives CDR1 MNHEY, CDR2 SVGAGI. V lost 2 bases to trimming and J lost 1 base, with 6 bases between them. CDR3 nucleotides: TGTGCCAGCAGTTACATGTGGAGCAATCAGCCCCAGCATTTT. It specifies CASSYMWSNQPQHF.

This clonotype was picked up a small number of times. The chain recombines TRBV28 with TRBJ1-2; D perhaps matches TRBD1 (5 bases). Germline V gene data show CDR1 as MDHEN and CDR2 as SYDVKM. The CDR3 is 15 residues long. The V and J ends lost 10 bases and 7 bases respectively, with 25 bases between them. CDR3: CAIPKGDSWGGGYTF. Written as DNA, the CDR3 is TGTGCCATCCCAAAAGGAGACAGTTGGGGCGGTGGCTACACCTTC.

In this sample, this clonotype turned up many times. The V call is TRBV6-1, the J call TRBJ2-2; D is unclear. V was clipped by 3 bases and J by 4 bases, with 6 bases between them. The CDR3 length is 13 residues. Germline V gene data show CDR1 as MNHNS and CDR2 as SASEGT. CDR3 DNA sequence: TGTGCCAGCAGTGATAGGGTCACCGGGGAGCTGTTTTTT. It yields the protein CASSDRVTGELFF.

This clonotype was counted at least ten times. The V and J genes are TRBV11-2 and TRBJ1-2; unclear D gene. Germline CDR1 reads SGHAT; CDR2 reads FQNNGV. This CDR3 spans 16 amino acids. V gave up 5 bases and J gave up 4 bases, with 20 bases separating them. The DNA of the CDR3 is TGTGCCAGCAGCCCATTACACCCGAGGCCTCCCTATGGCTACACCTTC. It specifies CASSPLHPRPPYGYTF.

This clonotype turned up a few times. The chain couples TRBV7-2 to TRBJ2-7, with D perhaps TRBD1 (6 bases). Germline V lookup: CDR1 SGHTA, CDR2 FQGNSA. The CDR3 loop spans 14 amino acids. The germline V and J ends were trimmed by 2 bases and 1 base, with 9 bases remaining between them. The CDR3 nucleotides are TGTGCCAGCAGCTTAATTACAGGGTCCTACGAGCAGTACTTC. Translating it yields CASSLITGSYEQYF.

This chain uses TRBV4-3 with TRBJ2-5; D not resolved. The V gene lost 1 base and the J gene lost 7 bases, with 16 bases spanning the gap. The CDR3 runs to 15 residues. Germline V gene lookup returns CDR1 LGHNA and CDR2 YSLEER. The CDR3 protein is CASSQGTGVVGTQYF. In nucleotides, the CDR3 is TGCGCCAGCAGCCAAGGGACCGGAGTAGTCGGGACCCAGTACTTC.

This clonotype was detected ten times or more. V gene TRBV6-2 or TRBV6-3 combines with J gene TRBJ1-2; D may be TRBD1 (6 bases). Germline V gene sequence: CDR1 MNHEY, CDR2 SVGEGT. The CDR3 loop spans 15 amino acids. V lost 6 bases, J lost 6 bases, and 20 bases lay in between. CDR3 coding DNA: TGTGCCAGCAGCAAACACGTCGGGACACTTGATGGCTACACCTTC. It encodes CASSKHVGTLDGYTF.